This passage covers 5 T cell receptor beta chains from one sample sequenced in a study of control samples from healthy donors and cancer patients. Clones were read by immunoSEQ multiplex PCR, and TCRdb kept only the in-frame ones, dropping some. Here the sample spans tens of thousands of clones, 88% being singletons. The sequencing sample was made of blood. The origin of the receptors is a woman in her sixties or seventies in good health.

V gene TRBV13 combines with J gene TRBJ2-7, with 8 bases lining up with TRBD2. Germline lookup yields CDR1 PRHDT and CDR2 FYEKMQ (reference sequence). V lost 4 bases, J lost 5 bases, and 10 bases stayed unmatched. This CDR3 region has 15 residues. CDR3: CASSSIAGWVHEQYF. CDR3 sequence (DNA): TGTGCCAGCAGCTCTATAGCGGGGTGGGTCCACGAGCAGTACTTC.

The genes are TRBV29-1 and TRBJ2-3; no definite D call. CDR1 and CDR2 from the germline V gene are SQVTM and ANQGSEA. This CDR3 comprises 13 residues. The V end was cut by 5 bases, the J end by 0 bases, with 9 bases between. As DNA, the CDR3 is TGCAGCGTTCGCCATTCTAGCACAGATACGCAGTATTTT. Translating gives CSVRHSSTDTQYF.

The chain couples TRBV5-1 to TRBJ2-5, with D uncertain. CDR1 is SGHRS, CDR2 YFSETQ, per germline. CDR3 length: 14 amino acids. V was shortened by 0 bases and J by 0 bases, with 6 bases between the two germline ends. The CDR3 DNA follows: TGCGCCAGCAGCTTGGGGGTGAACCAAGAGACCCAGTACTTC. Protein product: CASSLGVNQETQYF.

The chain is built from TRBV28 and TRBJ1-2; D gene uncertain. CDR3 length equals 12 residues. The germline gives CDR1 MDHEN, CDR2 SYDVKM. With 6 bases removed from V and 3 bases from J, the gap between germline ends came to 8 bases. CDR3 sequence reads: CASSTTYYGYTF. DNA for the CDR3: TGTGCCAGCAGCACGACCTACTATGGCTACACCTTC.

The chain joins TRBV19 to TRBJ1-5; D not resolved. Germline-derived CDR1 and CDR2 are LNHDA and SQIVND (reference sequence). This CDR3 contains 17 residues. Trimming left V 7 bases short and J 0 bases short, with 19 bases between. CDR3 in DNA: TGTGCCAGTAAGAGGAGCGGAAGGGAATTTAGCAATCAGCCCCAGCATTTT. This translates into CASKRSGREFSNQPQHF.